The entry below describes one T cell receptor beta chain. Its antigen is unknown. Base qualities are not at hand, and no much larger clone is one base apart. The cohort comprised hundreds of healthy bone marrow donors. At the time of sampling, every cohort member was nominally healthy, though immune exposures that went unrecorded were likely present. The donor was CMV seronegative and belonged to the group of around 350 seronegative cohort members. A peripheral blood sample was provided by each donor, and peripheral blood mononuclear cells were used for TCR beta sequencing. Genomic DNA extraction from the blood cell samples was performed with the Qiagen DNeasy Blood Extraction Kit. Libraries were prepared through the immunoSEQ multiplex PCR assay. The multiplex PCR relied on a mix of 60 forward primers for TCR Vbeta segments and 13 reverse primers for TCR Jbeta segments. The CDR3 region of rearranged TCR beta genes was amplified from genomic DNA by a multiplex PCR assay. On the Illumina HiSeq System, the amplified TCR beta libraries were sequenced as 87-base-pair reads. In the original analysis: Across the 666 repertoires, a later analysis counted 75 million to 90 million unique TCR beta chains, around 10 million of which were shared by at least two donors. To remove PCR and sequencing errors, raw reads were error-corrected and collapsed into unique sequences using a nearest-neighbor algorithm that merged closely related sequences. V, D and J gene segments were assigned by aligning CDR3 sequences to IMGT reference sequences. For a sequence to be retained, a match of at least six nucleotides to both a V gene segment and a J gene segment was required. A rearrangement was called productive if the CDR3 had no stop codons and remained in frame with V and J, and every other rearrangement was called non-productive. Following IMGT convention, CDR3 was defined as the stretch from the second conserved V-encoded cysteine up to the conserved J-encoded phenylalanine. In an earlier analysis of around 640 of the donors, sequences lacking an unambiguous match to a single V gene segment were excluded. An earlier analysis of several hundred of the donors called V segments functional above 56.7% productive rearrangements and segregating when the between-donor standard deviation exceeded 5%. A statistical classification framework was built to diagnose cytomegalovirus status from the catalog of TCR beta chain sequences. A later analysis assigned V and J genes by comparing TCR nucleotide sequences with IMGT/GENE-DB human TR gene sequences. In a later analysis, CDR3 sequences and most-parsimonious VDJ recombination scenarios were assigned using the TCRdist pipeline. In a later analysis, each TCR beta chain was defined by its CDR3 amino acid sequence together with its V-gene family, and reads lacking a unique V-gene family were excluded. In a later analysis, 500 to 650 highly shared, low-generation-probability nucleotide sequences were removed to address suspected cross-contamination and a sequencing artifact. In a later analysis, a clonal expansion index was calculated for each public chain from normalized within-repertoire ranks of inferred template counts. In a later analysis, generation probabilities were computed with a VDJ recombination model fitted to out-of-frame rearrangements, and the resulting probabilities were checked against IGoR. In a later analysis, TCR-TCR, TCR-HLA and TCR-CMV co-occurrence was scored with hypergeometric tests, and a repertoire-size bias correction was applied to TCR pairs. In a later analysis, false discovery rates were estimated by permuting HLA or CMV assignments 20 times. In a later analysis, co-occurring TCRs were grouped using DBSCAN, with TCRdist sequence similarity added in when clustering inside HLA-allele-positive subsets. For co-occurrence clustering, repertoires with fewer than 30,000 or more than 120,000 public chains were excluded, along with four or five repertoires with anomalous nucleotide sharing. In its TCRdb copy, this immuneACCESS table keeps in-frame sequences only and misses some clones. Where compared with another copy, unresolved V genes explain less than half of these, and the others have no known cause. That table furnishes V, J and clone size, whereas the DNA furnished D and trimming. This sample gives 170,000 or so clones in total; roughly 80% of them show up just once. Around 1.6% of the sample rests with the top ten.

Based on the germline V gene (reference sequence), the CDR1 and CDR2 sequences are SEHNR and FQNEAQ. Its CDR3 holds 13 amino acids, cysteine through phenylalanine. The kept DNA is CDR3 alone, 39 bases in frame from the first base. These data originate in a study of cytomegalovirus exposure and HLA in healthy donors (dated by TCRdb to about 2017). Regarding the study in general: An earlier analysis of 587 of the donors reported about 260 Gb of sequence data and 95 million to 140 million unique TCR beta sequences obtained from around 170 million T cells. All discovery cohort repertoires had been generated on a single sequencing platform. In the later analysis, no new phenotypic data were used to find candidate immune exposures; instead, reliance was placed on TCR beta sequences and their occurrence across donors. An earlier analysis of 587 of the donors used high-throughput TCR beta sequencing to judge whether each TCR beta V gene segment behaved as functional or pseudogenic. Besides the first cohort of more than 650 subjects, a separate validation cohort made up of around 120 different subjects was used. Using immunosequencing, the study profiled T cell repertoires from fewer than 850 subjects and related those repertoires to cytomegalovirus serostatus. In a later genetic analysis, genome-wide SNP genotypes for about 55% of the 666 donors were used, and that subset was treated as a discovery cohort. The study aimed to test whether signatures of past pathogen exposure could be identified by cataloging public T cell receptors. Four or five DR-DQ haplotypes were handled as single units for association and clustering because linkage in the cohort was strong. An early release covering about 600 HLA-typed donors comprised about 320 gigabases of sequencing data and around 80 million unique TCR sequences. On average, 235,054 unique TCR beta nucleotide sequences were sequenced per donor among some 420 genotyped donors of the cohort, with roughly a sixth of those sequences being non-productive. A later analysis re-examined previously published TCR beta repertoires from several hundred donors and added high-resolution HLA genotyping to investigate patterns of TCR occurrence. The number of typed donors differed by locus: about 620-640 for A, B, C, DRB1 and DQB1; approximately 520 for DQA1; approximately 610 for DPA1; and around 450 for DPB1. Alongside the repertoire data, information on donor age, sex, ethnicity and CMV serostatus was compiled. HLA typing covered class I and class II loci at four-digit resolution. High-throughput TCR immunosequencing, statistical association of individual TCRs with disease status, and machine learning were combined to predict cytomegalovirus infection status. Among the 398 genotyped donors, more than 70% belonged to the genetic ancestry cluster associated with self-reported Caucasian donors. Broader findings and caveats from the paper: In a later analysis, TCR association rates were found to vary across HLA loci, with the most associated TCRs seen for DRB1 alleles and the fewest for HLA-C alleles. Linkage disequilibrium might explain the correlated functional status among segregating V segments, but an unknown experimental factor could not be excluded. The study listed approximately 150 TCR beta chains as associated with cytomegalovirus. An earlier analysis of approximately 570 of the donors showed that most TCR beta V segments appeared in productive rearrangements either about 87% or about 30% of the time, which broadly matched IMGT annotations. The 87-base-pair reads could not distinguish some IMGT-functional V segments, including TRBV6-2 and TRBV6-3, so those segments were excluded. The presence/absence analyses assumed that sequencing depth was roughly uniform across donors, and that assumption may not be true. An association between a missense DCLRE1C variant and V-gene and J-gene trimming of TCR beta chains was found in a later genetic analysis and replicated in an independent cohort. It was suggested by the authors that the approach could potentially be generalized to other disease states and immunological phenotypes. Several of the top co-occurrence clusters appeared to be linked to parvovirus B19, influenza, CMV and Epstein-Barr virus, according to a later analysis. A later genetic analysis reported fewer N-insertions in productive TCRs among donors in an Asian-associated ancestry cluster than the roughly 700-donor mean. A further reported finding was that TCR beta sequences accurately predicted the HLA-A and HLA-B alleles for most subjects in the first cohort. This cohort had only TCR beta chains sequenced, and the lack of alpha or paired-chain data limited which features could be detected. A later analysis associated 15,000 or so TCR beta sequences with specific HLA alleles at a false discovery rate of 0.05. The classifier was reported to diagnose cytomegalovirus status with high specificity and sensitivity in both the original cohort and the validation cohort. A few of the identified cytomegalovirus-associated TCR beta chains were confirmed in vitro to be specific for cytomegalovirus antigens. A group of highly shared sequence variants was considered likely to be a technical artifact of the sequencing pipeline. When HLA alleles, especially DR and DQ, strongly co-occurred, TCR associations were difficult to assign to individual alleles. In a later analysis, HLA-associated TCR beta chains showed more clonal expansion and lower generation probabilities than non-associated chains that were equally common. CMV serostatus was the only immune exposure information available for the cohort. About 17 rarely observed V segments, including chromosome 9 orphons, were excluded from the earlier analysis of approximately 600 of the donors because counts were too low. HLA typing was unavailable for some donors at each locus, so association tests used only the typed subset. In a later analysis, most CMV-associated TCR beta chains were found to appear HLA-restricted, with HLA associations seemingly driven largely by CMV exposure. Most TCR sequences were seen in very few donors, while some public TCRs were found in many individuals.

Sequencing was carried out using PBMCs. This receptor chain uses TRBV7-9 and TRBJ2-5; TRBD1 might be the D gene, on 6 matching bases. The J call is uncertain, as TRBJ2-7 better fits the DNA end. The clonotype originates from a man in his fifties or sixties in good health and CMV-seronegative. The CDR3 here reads CASRLQGLGEQYF. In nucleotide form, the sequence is TGTGCCAGCAGATTACAGGGTCTGGGCGAGCAGTACTTC.